This note documents a single TCR beta chain sequence. Its specific antigen is unknown. No base qualities exist here, and no much larger clone lies one base off it. The sample comes from a study of blood T cell repertoires in COVID-19 (dated by TCRdb to 2020 to 2021). Notes on the research overall: Collaborator samples came from the United States, Italy and Spain and covered acute and convalescent phases of COVID-19. The material from the prospective study consisted of cDNA or gDNA derived from T cells, B-cell-depleted T cells, or PBMCs. Deeply sampled blood TCRbeta repertoires from subjects exposed to, actively infected with, or recovered from COVID-19 were included in the dataset. A freely available public database, intended as a resource for researchers studying the immune response to SARS-CoV-2, is where the repertoires were released. Samples came from the ongoing ImmuneRACE study (first 160 participants) plus 1,254 subjects from 6 global collaborators. Nearly every sample came with metadata listing a de-identified subject ID, COVID-19 status, age in years and sex. HLA class I and class II types, where available, came from metadata supplied by the sample provider rather than from assay-based typing. Results the study describes overall, beyond this receptor: The quantity of clinical and demographic metadata differed by source and by participant and was supplied without curation.

One collaborating source in Seattle enrolled patients while the patients were actively infected and followed the patients over time throughout the course of disease. The collaborating institutions used their own protocols to collect whole blood in K2EDTA tubes. For TCRbeta analysis, collaborators shipped samples as frozen whole blood, isolated PBMCs, or DNA extracted from either of those sample types. TCRbeta CDR3 regions were amplified from genomic DNA using the immunoSEQ Assay, a bias-controlled multiplex PCR. As for how the authors treated the data: The number of nucleated cells in each sample was estimated by amplification of reference gene primers within the assay. To quantify the absolute abundance of each unique TCRbeta CDR3 rearrangement, sequence reads were collapsed and filtered. For each sample, productive Simpson clonality was calculated by taking the square root of Simpson's diversity index across productive rearrangements. The table comes from immuneACCESS by way of TCRdb, which keeps in-frame sequences with V and J called. Part of the clones is missing from these tables; in studies checked, under half for an unresolved V gene and the rest for unknown reasons. V, J and clone size are those of that table, while D and trimming were read from the DNA. This sample lists just over 250,000 clones; more than 90% were detected once. The ten largest account for 2.6% of the sample.

The source is a person aged 18 to 35 with COVID-19, enrolled during active disease. Sequenced material: peripheral blood.

The CDR3 has the sequence CASSESRPSGISTDTQYF. The bases are TGCGCCAGCAGTGAGTCGCGCCCTAGCGGGATCAGCACAGATACGCAGTATTTT. The chain links TRBV10-1 with TRBJ2-3, with 9 junctional bases fitting TRBD2. There are 18 amino acids in the CDR3, from cysteine to phenylalanine inclusive. Of the read, only the CDR3 DNA is kept; its 54 bases are in frame from base 1. V and J are trimmed by 0 bases and 0 bases, and the gene matches miss 7 bases of the junction. The germline V gene (reference sequence) sets CDR1 to WNHNN and CDR2 to SYGVQD.